Listed here are 10 T cell receptor beta chains from one sample, sequenced in a study of T cells in localized non-small cell lung cancer. Assay: immunoSEQ multiplex PCR; the TCRdb copy retains only in-frame clones and omits some. The data hold about 1,800 clones, with under 25% observed a single time. Here the sequenced sample was normal lung tissue next to the tumor, taken before any cancer treatment. These receptors all come from a man between 40 and 70 years old with stage I lung adenocarcinoma.

The sample holds a few counts of this clone. V and J are TRBV6-7 and TRBJ2-3; D remains unclear. TRBV6-7 carries the ORF label, with uncertain function. This CDR3 contains 14 residues. V lost 0 bases, J lost 4 bases, and 8 bases lay in between. The CDR3 loop reads CASSYSHASDTQYF. The CDR3 region has the DNA TGTGCCAGCAGTTACTCACACGCTTCAGATACGCAGTATTTT.

The chain couples TRBV11-3 to TRBJ1-2; 12 bases fit TRBD1. CDR3 size: 14 residues. Germline loops: CDR1 SGHNT, CDR2 YENEEA. V lost 5 bases, J lost 12 bases, and 10 bases stayed unmatched. CDR3 sequence: CASSGPGQGAGNTF. The CDR3 nucleotides are TGTGCCAGCAGCGGGCCGGGACAGGGGGCCGGGAACACCTTC.

This clone was seen a few times. The rearrangement uses TRBV9 and TRBJ1-2; 8 bases are a match to TRBD1. Germline CDR1 is SGDLS and CDR2 is YYNGEE. The V and J ends lost 1 base and 4 bases, in that order; junction bases with no gene match: 6. The CDR3 is made up of 15 amino acids. Written as DNA, the CDR3 is TGTGCCAGCAGCGTACGTCCGGGACAGGTCTATGGCTACACCTTC. Protein sequence: CASSVRPGQVYGYTF. Based on the CDR3 plus reference TRBV9 and TRBJ1-2, the full variable domain is DSGVTQTPKHLITATGQRVTLRCSPRSGDLSVYWYQQSLDQGLQFLIQYYNGEERAKGNILERFSAQQFPDLHSELNLSSLELGDSALYFCASSVRPGQVYGYTFGSGTRLTVV.

The CDR3: CASGTVNNEQFF. In nucleotides, the CDR3 is TGTGCCAGCGGTACAGTTAACAATGAGCAGTTCTTC. The chain recombines TRBV12-5 with TRBJ2-1; perhaps TRBD2 as D (5 bases). Looked up from germline, CDR1 is LGHNT and CDR2 is FRNRAP. CDR3 size: 12 residues.

The chain recombines TRBV6-8 with TRBJ2-3; 13 nucleotides align to TRBD2. The CDR3 is 15 amino acids. Per the germline V gene, CDR1 is MNHGY and CDR2 is SAAAGT. V trimming: 4 bases; J trimming: 4 bases; junction bases outside the gene matches: 2. CDR3 sequence: CASSLLAGGPDTQYF. CDR3 in DNA: TGTGCCAGCAGTTTACTAGCGGGAGGGCCAGATACGCAGTATTTT.

The rearrangement links TRBV19 to TRBJ2-7; D is uncertain. The CDR3 sequence is 11 residues long. The V end lost 3 bases, the J end lost 3 bases, and 3 bases lay between the germline ends. Germline CDR1 and CDR2: LNHDA and SQIVND (reference sequence). DNA of the CDR3: TGTGCCAGTAGTATCAACTACGAGCAGTACTTC. This encodes CASSINYEQYF. Complete variable domain (other parts from reference TRBV19 and TRBJ2-7): DGGITQSPKYLFRKEGQNVTLSCEQNLNHDAMYWYRQDPGQGLRLIYYSQIVNDFQKGDIAEGYSVSREKKESFPLTVTSAQKNPTAFYLCASSINYEQYFGPGTRLTVT.

The chain combines TRBV9 with TRBJ2-1; TRBD2 agrees at 11 bases. The length of the CDR3 is 15 residues. CDR1 and CDR2 (germline): SGDLS, YYNGEE. V was pared by 5 bases and J by 5 bases, with 6 bases of the junction left unmatched. CDR3 loop: CASSDPLAGDNEQFF. The CDR3 bases are TGTGCCAGCAGTGATCCACTAGCGGGGGACAATGAGCAGTTCTTC. The full variable domain, in which reference TRBV9 and TRBJ2-1 provide the parts outside the CDR3, is DSGVTQTPKHLITATGQRVTLRCSPRSGDLSVYWYQQSLDQGLQFLIQYYNGEERAKGNILERFSAQQFPDLHSELNLSSLELGDSALYFCASSDPLAGDNEQFFGPGTRLTVL.

This clone showed up just a few times. The rearrangement links TRBV19 to TRBJ2-3, with D unclear. Germline CDR1 reads LNHDA; CDR2 reads SQIVND (reference sequence). The CDR3 totals 15 residues. The V end lost 7 bases, the J end lost 0 bases, and 14 bases lay between the germline ends. This CDR3 reads CASMRLHTSTDTQYF. In nucleotides, the CDR3 is TGTGCCAGTATGCGACTCCATACTAGCACAGATACGCAGTATTTT.

This clone was seen more than once but under ten times. This chain links TRBV9 with TRBJ2-1; D is tentatively TRBD1 or TRBD2 (5 bases each). Germline V lookup: CDR1 SGDLS, CDR2 YYNGEE. The CDR3 sequence is 15 residues long. V was clipped by 0 bases and J by 5 bases, with 12 bases between them. The CDR3 nucleotides are TGTGCCAGCAGCGTAGACGGGACGCCCAACAATGAGCAGTTCTTC. Translation: CASSVDGTPNNEQFF.

The rearrangement uses TRBV28 and TRBJ1-5; the D gene is possibly TRBD1 (6 bases). CDR3 size: 16 residues. Trimming removed 7 bases at V and 4 bases at J, with 20 bases between. In germline, CDR1 is MDHEN, CDR2 SYDVKM. This CDR3 reads CASIRGGPEGNQPQHF. The CDR3, as DNA: TGTGCCAGCATCCGTGGGGGGCCGGAGGGAAATCAGCCCCAGCATTTT.